This T cell receptor beta chain originates from a study of blood T cell repertoires in COVID-19. Study at large: The study drew acute and convalescent COVID-19 samples from the United States, Italy and Spain.

The data were produced by immunoSEQ multiplex PCR, yet TCRdb's version contains in-frame clones alone and is incomplete. The table includes roughly 400,000 clones, less than 95% detected once. This clone was observed a single time. The V gene's germline CDR1 is SNHLY and CDR2 FYNNEI. Trimming stripped 4 bases from V and 4 bases from J, with 13 bases between. The CDR3 is 14 residues long. This receptor was obtained from a man in his late teens or twenties who had recovered from COVID-19. Sequencing was performed on PBMCs or T cells enriched from blood (not recorded which). The rearrangement uses TRBV2 and TRBJ1-1; D remains unclear. CDR3 DNA sequence: TGTGCCAGCAGTGGGCGGGGATGGGGCACTGAAGCTTTCTTT. Protein sequence: CASSGRGWGTEAFF.